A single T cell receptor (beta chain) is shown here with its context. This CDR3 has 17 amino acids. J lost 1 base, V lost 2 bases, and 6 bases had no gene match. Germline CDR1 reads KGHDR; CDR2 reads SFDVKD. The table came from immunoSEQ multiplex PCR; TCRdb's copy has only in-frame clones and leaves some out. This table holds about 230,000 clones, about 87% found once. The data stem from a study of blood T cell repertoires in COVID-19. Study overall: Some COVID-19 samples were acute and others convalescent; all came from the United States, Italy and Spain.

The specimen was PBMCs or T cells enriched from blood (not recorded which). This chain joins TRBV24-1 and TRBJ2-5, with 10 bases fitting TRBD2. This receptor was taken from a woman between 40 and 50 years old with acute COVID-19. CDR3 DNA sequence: TGTGCCACCAGTGATTCCCTTCGACTAGCGGGCCAAGAGACCCAGTACTTC. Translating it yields CATSDSLRLAGQETQYF.